This is a list of T cell receptor beta chains from one sample in a study of cytomegalovirus exposure and HLA in healthy donors. Assay used: immunoSEQ multiplex PCR; TCRdb lists only in-frame clones, some missing. The sample has more than 95,000 clones; over 60% are singletons. The material sequenced was PBMCs. These receptor sequences come from a female donor in good health and CMV-seronegative. The CDR3 runs from the conserved cysteine through the conserved F or W. The listing skips clone size in some rows; elsewhere it reads once, few, many or a size class.

clone_size	v_call	j_call	cdr3_aa
.	TRBV6-1	TRBJ2-6	CASIGTAGANVLTF
.	TRBV2	TRBJ1-5	CASSGGQSNQPQHF
.	TRBV4-2	TRBJ2-3	CASSQDRGGADTQYF
.	TRBV27	TRBJ2-7	CASRRTSGAYEQYF
.	TRBV9	TRBJ2-1	CASSVGGLAGVIDEQFF
.	TRBV6-1	TRBJ2-7	CATLTGIGSYEQYF
.	TRBV5-1	TRBJ1-2	CASSFVPTVSGYTF
.	TRBV7-2	TRBJ2-7	CASRLGTGVSYEQYF
.	TRBV18	TRBJ1-1	CASSDGYTEAFF
.	TRBV7-3	TRBJ2-1	CASSQPVTSGGPEQFF
.	TRBV28	TRBJ2-7	CASRTTGVGVYEQYF
.	TRBV4-1	TRBJ2-5	CASSQVRSGLDVKMQTQYF
.	TRBV2	TRBJ1-2	CASSQDRGGYGYTF
.	TRBV7-9	TRBJ2-7	CASSQSDRPYEQYF
once	TRBV30	TRBJ1-3	CAWSVLHRGGGNTIYF
.	TRBV27	TRBJ1-1	CASRARNTEAFF
few	TRBV7-2	.	CASSSFGAHYEQYF
once	TRBV7-2	TRBJ1-1	CASSLVGQEAFF
.	TRBV9	TRBJ2-6	CASSGLRGLPSGANVLTF
.	TRBV5-6	TRBJ1-2	CASSLGVYGYTF
few	TRBV19	TRBJ1-1	CASSSQAGTEAFF
.	TRBV30	TRBJ2-3	CAWRSEGTDTQYF
.	TRBV7-2	TRBJ1-2	CASSLGGIPRLGNYGYTF
few	TRBV7-3	TRBJ2-1	CASSPPGGNEQFF
once	TRBV5-1	TRBJ1-1	CASSLSGGTLNTEAFF
.	TRBV5-1	TRBJ2-1	CASSLARDRFYNEQFF
.	TRBV18	TRBJ1-2	CASSPRGGRGYGYTF
.	TRBV9	TRBJ2-7	CASSVNSRDEQYF
.	TRBV27	TRBJ2-2	CASNPGAVTGELFF
.	TRBV4-1	TRBJ1-3	CASSQTPGQGFGNTIYF
.	TRBV4-2	.	CASSHQGGRGRSYEQYF
.	TRBV7-2	TRBJ1-1	CASSPRPTGGVRAFF
once	TRBV28	TRBJ2-5	CASTWGRGPQETQYF
.	TRBV7-9	TRBJ2-3	CASSSILDTQYF
.	TRBV5-1	TRBJ2-7	CASSLGFVGASGSYEQYF
.	TRBV30	TRBJ2-5	CAWTSGTQGRGTQYF
.	TRBV6-6	TRBJ2-2	CASSYSGEYTGELFF